The following is a TCR beta chain sequence with its context. This entry belongs to a study of CD8 T cells in Susac syndrome. Blood CD8+ and CD4+ T cells underwent high-throughput TCR beta sequencing. The multiple sclerosis controls comprised treatment-naive patients whose relapsing-remitting disease was stable or active. Isolation of CD8+ and CD4+ T cells was performed negatively, whereas enrichment of TEMRA cells was done by FACS. RNA, at roughly 0.45 to 1 ug, was reverse transcribed with random hexamers. The CDR3 of TCR beta was amplified by immunoSEQ multiplex PCR across 54 Vbeta and 13 Jbeta. In TCRdb, the immunoSEQ multiplex PCR reads were re-called with MiXCR into one record per CDR3 protein. The sample includes about 76,000 distinct CDR3 sequences, 91% of them seen just once. Trimming cost V 1 base and J 6 bases, with 15 bases left between them. The CDR3 has 16 amino acids. The germline V gene has CDR1 LGHNA and CDR2 YSLEER.

This rearrangement joins TRBV4-3 to TRBJ2-2; D may be TRBD1 (6 bases). The clonotype originates from a human donor with multiple sclerosis. Sequencing was done on a sample of CD8+ T cells from PBMCs. CDR3 in DNA: TGCGCCAGCAGCCAAGTGGGACACCCAAAGCCCGGGGAGCTGTTTTTT. Encoded protein: CASSQVGHPKPGELFF.